The clone carrying this T cell receptor beta chain was counted only a few times. The antigen remains unidentified. This record comes from a study of T cell responses to AZD1222 COVID-19 vaccine. On the study more broadly: It was second doses at about 4 or about 12 weeks that were pooled. Study-wide findings and caveats: Targets within unmutated variant regions were reportedly found for nearly half of spike-specific TCRs. A mostly white British donor set with more females was recruited, and clonal diversity was possibly underestimated.

Clones were read by immunoSEQ multiplex PCR, and TCRdb kept only the in-frame ones, dropping some. The sample includes 100,000 or so clones, more than 85% of them seen just once. CDR1 and CDR2 from the germline V gene are SGHRS and YFSETQ. The ends were cut back, 6 bases at V and 0 bases at J, with 9 bases in the middle. CDR3 length equals 14 residues. The chain has TRBV5-1 and TRBJ2-2; weak D call: TRBD1 (6 bases). Sequences were derived from peripheral blood, sampled on day 0 of AZD1222 vaccination. The source is an adult in good health. CDR3 nucleotide sequence: TGCGCCAGCAAAAGGACAGCGAACACCGGGGAGCTGTTTTTT. Amino acids: CASKRTANTGELFF. The full variable domain, with the rest looked up from reference TRBV5-1 and TRBJ2-2, is KAGVTQTPRYLIKTRGQQVTLSCSPISGHRSVSWYQQTPGQGLQFLFEYFSETQRNKGNFPGRFSGRQFSNSRSEMNVSTLELGDSALYLCASKRTANTGELFFGEGSRLTVL.